The rows below give T cell receptor beta chains drawn from one sample of a study of molecular identifiers for immune sequencing clone quantification. TCRdb itself ran the PCR reads through MiXCR, one entry per CDR3 protein. The sample gives around 460,000 distinct CDR3 sequences, roughly 23% of which show up once; 0.65% to 0.95% is in the top ten. The sequenced sample consisted of naive CD8+ T cells from blood, with Jurkat cell RNA spiked in. These receptor sequences come from a human donor in good health. Some libraries in this study had Jurkat cell RNA spiked in. Both conserved end residues are part of each CDR3. A D gene is named only where the DNA matches it firmly. Size tells how often a clone was seen (once, few, many) or the class of an expanded clone, and some rows leave it out.

>TRBD1|TRBV7-9|TRBJ2-2|few
TGTGCCAGCCCGCATGGTGACAGGGCGAACACCGGGGAGCTGTTTTTT
CASPHGDRANTGELFF
>.|TRBV29-1|TRBJ2-7|few
TGCAGCGTTGTATCCTGGAGGGGCTACGAGCAGTACTTC
CSVVSWRGYEQYF
>TRBD2|TRBV27|TRBJ2-7|few
TGTGCCAGCAGTCCGCTACTAGCGGGGGCCTACGAGCAGTACTTC
CASSPLLAGAYEQYF
>.|TRBV19|TRBJ2-7|few
TGTGCCAGTAAGGTCGCCGGGGCCTCCTCCTACGAGCAGTACTTC
CASKVAGASSYEQYF
>.|TRBV7-9|TRBJ2-7|many
TGTGCCAGCAGCCGGGACCTTACCTACGAGCAGTACTTC
CASSRDLTYEQYF
>.|TRBV7-9|TRBJ1-5|many
TGTGCCAGCAGCCACTCCTTTAGTAGCAATCAGCCCCAGCATTTT
CASSHSFSSNQPQHF
>.|TRBV20-1|TRBJ1-4|.
TGCAGTGCCCGAACGGGTGTCGATAAGGCTAATGAAAAACTGTTTTTT
CSARTGVDKANEKLFF
>TRBD2|TRBV3-1|TRBJ2-7|few
TGTGCCAGCAGCCAAGCGAACAAGGGGACTAGCGGGAGCCACGAGCAGTACTTC
CASSQANKGTSGSHEQYF
>.|TRBV19|TRBJ1-4|.
TGTGCCAGTAGTGCAACAGGTGCAACTAATGAAAAACTGTTTTTT
CASSATGATNEKLFF
>TRBD2|TRBV20-1|TRBJ2-4|.
TGCAGTGCTAGAGAGGGGGGACTAACCGGAAACATTCAGTACTTC
CSAREGGLTGNIQYF
>.|TRBV7-9|TRBJ2-7|.
TGTGCCAGCAGCCTCAGTGAGAACTACGAGCAGTACTTC
CASSLSENYEQYF
>.|TRBV7-6|TRBJ2-1|few
TGTGCCAGCAGCCCAGACAGCCACAATGAGCAGTTCTTC
CASSPDSHNEQFF
>.|TRBV19|TRBJ2-5|many
TGTGCCAGTAGTATAGAGGCTAGTCGAGAGACCCAGTACTTC
CASSIEASRETQYF
>TRBD2|TRBV10-3|TRBJ2-5|.
TGTGCCATCAGTGATTTAGCGGGGGGGCAAGAGACCCAGTACTTC
CAISDLAGGQETQYF
>.|TRBV7-6|TRBJ1-2|few
TGTGCCAGCAGCCCAGATACGACAGATAACTATGGCTACACCTTC
CASSPDTTDNYGYTF
>TRBD1|TRBV2|TRBJ2-3|.
TGTGCCAGCAAAGAGACAGGGGGCACAGCAGATACGCAGTATTTT
CASKETGGTADTQYF
>TRBD1|TRBV29-1|TRBJ1-1|many
TGCAGCGTTGTCCCGACAGGGATCGCTTTCTTT
CSVVPTGIAFF
>.|TRBV27|TRBJ2-3|.
TGTGCCAGCAGTTTAGTACGGGTGGAGGGCACAGATACGCAGTATTTT
CASSLVRVEGTDTQYF
>.|TRBV7-9|TRBJ2-7|.
TGTGCCTGCAGCTCACAAAGGACTGGTTTGGCCTCGGGATACTCCTACGAGCAGTACTTC
CACSSQRTGLASGYSYEQYF
>TRBD2|TRBV7-6|TRBJ2-3|.
TGTGCCAGCAGCTTAGCGGGGGTGGGGCCCGCGGGAGGCACAGATACGCAGTATTTT
CASSLAGVGPAGGTDTQYF